The entry below gives a single T cell receptor beta chain sequence along with its context. Its antigen is as yet unknown. Hyperthyroidism in the patients, aged 18 to 65, was newly diagnosed and under 2 months in duration. Fresh 10 ml peripheral blood yielded PBMCs. This sample is part of a study of T cells in Graves' hyperthyroidism and ophthalmopathy. Overall study: Sampling of peripheral blood happened at initial diagnosis, prior to any treatment.

It was RNA transcripts that yielded the amplified TCR beta CDR3 regions. With the HTBI primer set, the TCR CDR3 went through a first round of RT-PCR. One entry per CDR3 protein results from TCRdb running MiXCR on the multiplex PCR reads. This sample has about 710,000 distinct CDR3 sequences, with about 16% found just once. Germline CDR1 reads MNHEY; CDR2 reads SMNVEV (reference sequence). With 4 bases clipped from V and 4 bases from J, the junction kept 3 bases outside the gene matches. This CDR3 comprises 13 residues. Study results and limitations: Blood held most thyroid clonotypes expanded above 0.001 frequency.

The V and J genes are TRBV27 and TRBJ2-7; 8 nucleotides agree with TRBD1. The source of this sequence is a man aged 18 to 29 with Graves' hyperthyroidism. The sample comprised blood. CDR3 loop: CASSYGTGYEQYF. DNA of the CDR3: TGTGCCAGCAGTTACGGGACAGGTTACGAGCAGTACTTC.